This T cell receptor (beta chain) comes out of a study of low-dose radiotherapy and immunotherapy resistance in tumors (dated by TCRdb to the early 2020s). Turning to the overall study: Cohort 1 received 0.5 Gy per fraction every 2 weeks, with a prescribed total PTV dose of 6.5 Gy. Starting on cycle 1 day 1, patients took 300 mg of aspirin by mouth once daily for four cycles. For Cohort 2, the dose was 1 Gy per fraction given every two weeks, adding up to 13 Gy in total across 26 weeks. Trial participants were not randomized into treatment groups. Nivolumab was administered intravenously as a 240 mg flat dose every two weeks, and ipilimumab was administered intravenously at 1 mg/kg every six weeks. Cyclophosphamide 200 mg/m2 was administered intravenously every two weeks, one day before each radiation and immunotherapy administration. Eight patients were included in the translational analysis: three from the first dose cohort and the first five from the second dose cohort.

On this clonotype: The antigen it binds to is not known. No quality values exist for individual bases; no much larger clone is one base distant.

The CDR3 contains 14 residues, cysteine and phenylalanine counted. The sequence is cut down to CDR3 DNA, 42 bases in frame from base 1. V was cut back by 5 bases and J by 5 bases, leaving a gap of 10 bases between them. The germline V gene supplies CDR1 MNHGY and CDR2 SAAAGT. The time point label, read with the paper, signifies: before trial treatment. The donors took part in RACIN, a single-arm, phase I, dose-escalation trial that combined nivolumab, ipilimumab, aspirin, low-dose cyclophosphamide and low-dose radiotherapy. Patients with advanced, TIL-negative solid tumors were considered eligible. Sequencing was carried out with an Illumina HiSeq 2500. First-strand cDNA was synthesized with Superscript III and a set of TRAV- and TRBV-specific primers, covering both TCRalpha and TCRbeta chains. TCRs were amplified with Phusion for about 22 PCR cycles using a constant-region primer together with the adapter attached to the V primers. Amplification of the isolated mRNA was done with the MessageAmp II aRNA Amplification Kit, which involved a roughly 16-hour in vitro transcription at 37 degrees C. mRNA for TCR sequencing was isolated with the Dynabeads mRNA DIRECT Purification Kit. Indexed Illumina adapters were added in a second Phusion PCR of 20 to 25 cycles, and the PCR products were purified with AMPure XP beads. The original pipeline was this. Using custom Perl scripts, TCR sequences encoding the same protein were pooled, out-of-frame sequences were removed, and the abundance of each clonotype was computed. TCR sequences supported by only a single read were excluded from analysis. Among the metrics used to describe the repertoires were Shannon entropy, Gini index, clonality, richness, and the frequency of TCRs shared between repertoires. Using fastp at Q25 and MiXCR, TCRdb reprocessed the public reads and kept productive beta chains. Rows merge per CDR3 protein into single entries with the most common DNA and genes. The V and J calls and clone size are TCRdb's, not the authors'. Here the sample has around 76,000 distinct CDR3 sequences; approximately 31% occur a single time. The top ten clones comprise more than 9.5% of the sample.

The TCR originated in a female donor with ovarian cancer. The sample in question was PBMCs, obtained before treatment. The rearranged segments are TRBV6-8 and TRBJ2-6; no confident D gene assignment can be made. DNA sequence: TGTGCCAGCAGTGTCCAGCTGTGGGCCAACGTCCTGACTTTC. Its translation reads: CASSVQLWANVLTF.